This entry lists 21 T cell receptor beta chains sequenced from one sample in a study of T cell changes during pregnancy in multiple sclerosis. The table came from immunoSEQ multiplex PCR; TCRdb's copy has only in-frame clones and leaves some out. The sample lists about 28,000 clones, 80% to 90% occurring once. The input for sequencing was CD4+ T cells from peripheral blood mononuclear cells, taken in the first trimester of pregnancy. The receptors were sampled from a female donor in good health, enrolled as a control in a pregnancy study.

The chain has TRBV10-2 and TRBJ1-2; 7 nucleotides match TRBD1. Germline assignment: CDR1 WSHSY and CDR2 SAAADI. The CDR3 spans 13 residues. Germline trimming cut 2 bases from V and 7 bases from J; bases unmatched to any gene: 4. CDR3 region: CASSEQGGRGYTF. The CDR3 nucleotides are TGCGCCAGCAGTGAGCAGGGGGGTCGTGGCTACACCTTC.

This chain links TRBV5-1 with TRBJ2-7; 9 bases are a match to TRBD1. The trim removed 4 bases at V and 7 bases at J, leaving 12 bases unmatched. The V gene's germline CDR1 is SGHRS and CDR2 YFSETQ. This CDR3 region has 15 residues. CDR3 DNA: TGCGCCAGCAGCCCCCGAGGGGACAGGGCTCGAGAGCAGTACTTC. This codes for CASSPRGDRAREQYF.

This clone was observed a single time. The V and J genes are TRBV28 and TRBJ1-6; 8 positions match TRBD1. Germline lookup yields CDR1 MDHEN and CDR2 SYDVKM. This CDR3 has 16 residues. V was pared by 6 bases and J by 2 bases, with 6 bases of the junction left unmatched. The CDR3 coding sequence is TGTGCCAGCAGCCCGGACAGGGATACCTATAATTCACCCCTCCACTTT. This gives the protein CASSPDRDTYNSPLHF.

The chain is built from TRBV5-4 and TRBJ2-5; TRBD1 matches 9 bases. Germline V gene sequence: CDR1 SGHNT, CDR2 YYREEE (reference sequence). The CDR3 contains 15 residues. Losses at the gene ends were 0 bases for V and 4 bases for J; bases not matched to a gene: 4. CDR3 in amino acids: CASSLVQGAAETQYF. The CDR3 DNA sequence: TGTGCCAGCAGCTTGGTACAGGGGGCCGCAGAGACCCAGTACTTC.

This clone has just a few counts. The chain recombines TRBV21-1 with TRBJ1-1; the DNA was not used to check the table's D call, TRBD1. TRBV21-1 constitutes a pseudogene. This CDR3 is built from 10 residues. The CDR3 bases are TGTGCCAGCAGCAAACCGGGACACCCATTT. It yields the protein CASSKPGHPF.

Only a few counts were recorded for this clone. The chain employs TRBV5-1 and TRBJ2-3; 10 positions agree with TRBD2. The germline gives CDR1 SGHRS, CDR2 YFSETQ. V shed 4 bases, J shed 2 bases, and the junction held 10 bases outside the gene matches. The CDR3 extends over 17 amino acids. The CDR3 loop reads CASSPLGSGRATDTQYF. Here the CDR3 DNA reads TGCGCCAGCAGCCCCCTAGGAAGCGGGAGGGCCACAGATACGCAGTATTTT.

This clone was recorded once. V is TRBV5-4 and J is TRBJ2-1, with D possibly matching TRBD2 (6 bases). Trimming cost V 0 bases and J 10 bases, with 11 bases left between them. CDR1 is SGHNT and CDR2 is YYREEE in the germline V gene (reference sequence). The CDR3 contains 13 residues. The CDR3 region is CASSLVGGDEQFF. CDR3 nucleotide sequence: TGTGCCAGCAGCTTGGTGGGGGGTGACGAGCAGTTCTTC.

Regarding this clone: Other nucleotide sequences from this sample produce the same CDR3. J is TRBJ2-7 and V is TRBV28; 9 nucleotides agree with TRBD1. The V segment lost 6 bases and the J segment 2 bases; nucleotides outside the gene matches: 8. The CDR3 extends over 15 amino acids. Germline CDR1 is MDHEN and CDR2 is SYDVKM. The CDR3 region is CASRTPGQGAYEQYF. In DNA form, the CDR3 reads TGTGCCAGCAGGACCCCGGGACAGGGTGCCTACGAGCAGTACTTC.

This clone was picked up one time. V and J are TRBV4-2 and TRBJ2-3; TRBD2 is a possible D gene (6 bases). The CDR3 contains 15 residues. V lost 4 bases to trimming and J lost 2 bases, with 13 bases between them. Germline CDR1 is LGHNA and CDR2 is YNFKEQ. As DNA, the CDR3 is TGTGCCAGCAGCCCGGGACTTTATGTCACAGATACGCAGTATTTT. It yields the protein CASSPGLYVTDTQYF.

The chain employs TRBV29-1 and TRBJ2-3, with D unclear. With 4 bases removed from V and 2 bases from J, the gap between germline ends came to 13 bases. CDR1 and CDR2 (germline): SQVTM, ANQGSEA. The CDR3 spans 14 residues. The CDR3 loop is CSVGSRSNTDTQYF. In DNA form, the CDR3 reads TGCAGCGTTGGTTCCAGAAGTAACACAGATACGCAGTATTTT.

The rearrangement joins TRBV7-9 to TRBJ2-7; 10 nucleotides agree with TRBD1. CDR1 and CDR2 from the germline V gene are SEHNR and FQNEAQ (reference sequence). CDR3 length: 16 residues. J was trimmed by 4 bases and V by 4 bases; bases with no gene match: 10. The DNA for the CDR3 is TGTGCCAGCAGCTCGGGAGACAGGGGGCTTCGTTACGAGCAGTACTTC. It encodes CASSSGDRGLRYEQYF.

This clone came up once. The gene calls are TRBV30 and TRBJ2-1; 9 nucleotides align to TRBD1. This CDR3 spans 12 amino acids. The junction had 4 bases not matched to a gene; V was cut back by 5 bases and J by 8 bases. From germline, CDR1 is GTSNPN and CDR2 SVGIG (reference sequence). The CDR3 spells CAWHRGPYEQFF. DNA of the CDR3: TGTGCCTGGCACAGGGGGCCGTATGAGCAGTTCTTC.

The chain has TRBV11-2 and TRBJ1-1; D is unresolved. There are 17 residues in the CDR3. V gave up 2 bases and J gave up 6 bases, with 22 bases separating them. In germline, CDR1 is SGHAT, CDR2 FQNNGV. CDR3 coding DNA: TGTGCCAGCAGCTTAAGAAGTTTCGGGAGGGCGAGCGCTGAAGCTTTCTTT. It codes for CASSLRSFGRASAEAFF.

The chain uses TRBV5-4 and TRBJ1-4; 9 bases line up with TRBD1. Germline trimming cut 3 bases from V and 1 base from J; bases unmatched to any gene: 10. The germline CDR1 and CDR2 sequences are SGHNT and YYREEE (reference sequence). This CDR3 is built from 18 residues. CDR3 in amino acids: CASSSKTGGRGTNEKLFF. The CDR3, as DNA: TGTGCCAGCAGCTCCAAGACAGGGGGTAGGGGAACTAATGAAAAACTGTTTTTT. Filled out from reference TRBV5-4 and TRBJ1-4, the complete variable domain reads ETGVTQSPTHLIKTRGQQVTLRCSSQSGHNTVSWYQQALGQGPQFIFQYYREEENGRGNFPPRFSGLQFPNYSSELNVNALELDDSALYLCASSSKTGGRGTNEKLFFGSGTQLSVL.

This clone was seen a few times. This rearrangement joins TRBV7-9 to TRBJ1-1; D remains ambiguous. CDR1 SEHNR and CDR2 FQNEAQ come from the germline V gene (reference sequence). Trimming stripped 1 base from V and 0 bases from J, with 3 bases between. The CDR3 is 13 residues long. The CDR3 sequence: CASSLDMNTEAFF. CDR3 sequence (DNA): TGTGCCAGCAGCTTAGATATGAACACTGAAGCTTTCTTT.

This clone has only a few counts. The chain links TRBV28 to TRBJ1-5; tentatively, D is TRBD1 (6 bases). The length of the CDR3 is 16 residues. V shed 4 bases and J shed 3 bases, with 16 bases lying between them. Germline V gene sequence: CDR1 MDHEN, CDR2 SYDVKM. The CDR3 DNA is TGTGCCAGCAGTTCTTACAGGGTGAGCCCCAATCAGCCCCAGCATTTT. The encoded protein is CASSSYRVSPNQPQHF. The full variable domain, completed using reference TRBV28 and TRBJ1-5, is DVKVTQSSRYLVKRTGEKVFLECVQDMDHENMFWYRQDPGLGLRLIYFSYDVKMKEKGDIPEGYSVSREKKERFSLILESASTNQTSMYLCASSSYRVSPNQPQHFGDGTRLSIL.

On this clone itself: One end of the junction is discordant with germline, which a read error may explain. J is TRBJ2-7 and V is TRBV5-4; TRBD2 aligns across 11 bases. Germline V gives CDR1 SGHNT, CDR2 YYREEE (reference sequence). The CDR3 runs 18 residues. CDR3 nucleotides: TGTGCCAGTAGCTTAAGGATAGCGGGAGGGCGAGATCGGACCGAGCAGTACTTC. Encoded protein: CASSLRIAGGRDRTEQYF. The whole variable domain, filled in from reference TRBV5-4 and TRBJ2-7, reads ETGVTQSPTHLIKTRGQQVTLRCSSQSGHNTVSWYQQALGQGPQFIFQYYREEENGRGNFPPRFSGLQFPNYSSELNVNALELDDSALYLCASSLRIAGGRDRTEQYFGPGTRLTVT.

The V gene is TRBV5-1, the J gene TRBJ2-1, with D unclear. V was pared by 0 bases and J by 8 bases, with 6 bases between. This CDR3 spans 12 amino acids. Germline V lookup: CDR1 SGHRS, CDR2 YFSETQ. The CDR3 region is CASSLGSDEQFF. The DNA of the CDR3 is TGCGCCAGCAGCTTGGGGAGCGATGAGCAGTTCTTC.

The chain is built from TRBV5-1 and TRBJ1-2, with 7 bases matching TRBD1. The germline V gene encodes CDR1 SGHRS and CDR2 YFSETQ. The CDR3 has 13 residues. Trimming removed 4 bases from V and 4 bases from J; junction bases left unmatched: 4. The CDR3 is CASSITGVYGYTF. The CDR3 nucleotides read TGCGCCAGCAGCATTACAGGGGTCTATGGCTACACCTTC.

This clone was found once. This chain links TRBV6-6 with TRBJ1-1; possibly TRBD1 for D (5 bases). CDR1 is MNHNY and CDR2 is SVGAGI in the germline V gene (reference sequence). V lost 5 bases to trimming and J lost 1 base, with 8 bases between them. This CDR3 region has 13 residues. This chain's CDR3 is CASSIQANTEAFF. CDR3 DNA: TGTGCCAGCAGTATACAGGCGAACACTGAAGCTTTCTTT.

V gene TRBV7-8 combines with J gene TRBJ2-7; TRBD1 agrees at 9 bases. The V segment lost 1 base and the J segment 1 base; nucleotides outside the gene matches: 2. The CDR3 sequence is 15 residues long. CDR1 is SGHVS and CDR2 is FQNEAQ in the germline V gene. The CDR3: CASSLEGQGSYEQYF. CDR3 DNA: TGTGCCAGCAGCTTAGAGGGACAGGGATCCTACGAGCAGTACTTC.